The 6 T cell receptor beta chains in this list originate from one sample, sequenced in a study of lymphopenia after photon versus proton radiotherapy. Some clones are missing from TCRdb's copy, which holds only in-frame ones; the method was immunoSEQ multiplex PCR. The sample yields around 70,000 clones, just under 95% seen once. Sequencing was performed on peripheral blood, taken from a patient treated with photon-based radiotherapy. The receptors were gathered from a woman aged 40 to 55 with cholangiocarcinoma.

The V call is TRBV6-1, the J call TRBJ1-2; D is undetermined. V lost 6 bases and J 0 bases, leaving 8 bases between the germline ends. The CDR3 extends over 13 amino acids. Germline lookup yields CDR1 MNHNS and CDR2 SASEGT. The CDR3 coding sequence is TGTGCCAGCAGGCCTACATCTAACTATGGCTACACCTTC. Amino acids: CASRPTSNYGYTF.

J is TRBJ2-7 and V is TRBV5-1; a possible D gene is TRBD1 (6 bases). The germline V gene has CDR1 SGHRS and CDR2 YFSETQ. The CDR3 length is 15 residues. V gave up 0 bases and J gave up 3 bases, with 13 bases separating them. CDR3 DNA sequence: TGCGCCAGCAGCTTGGAGTTGGGGGCCCTCTACGAGCAGTACTTC. This translates into CASSLELGALYEQYF.

The chain is built from TRBV6-1 and TRBJ1-2; no reliable D call. With 8 bases removed from V and 8 bases from J, the gap between germline ends came to 12 bases. The CDR3 has 11 residues. Germline V lookup: CDR1 MNHNS, CDR2 SASEGT. The CDR3 coding sequence is TGTGCCAGCCGTCTACCTGGCGGCTACACCTTC. It translates to CASRLPGGYTF.

V and J are TRBV9 and TRBJ2-7; either TRBD1 or TRBD2 may fit D (5 bases each). The CDR3 is 19 residues long. Germline V CDR1 and CDR2: SGDLS, YYNGEE. The V gene lost 0 bases and the J gene lost 4 bases, with 26 bases spanning the gap. The CDR3 DNA sequence: TGTGCCAGCAGCGTAGGACATCATGTAGGCGGCGATGAGGGGTACGAGCAGTACTTC. It is translated as CASSVGHHVGGDEGYEQYF.

The chain links TRBV10-2 to TRBJ2-3, with D perhaps being TRBD1 or TRBD2 (5 bases each). V gave up 7 bases and J gave up 9 bases, with 14 bases separating them. CDR3 size: 12 residues. Germline V CDR1 and CDR2: WSHSY, SAAADI. The CDR3 loop reads CASTGPGETQYF. The CDR3 nucleotides read TGCGCCAGCACGGGACCCGGAGAAACGCAGTATTTT.

The genes are TRBV28 and TRBJ2-6; D perhaps matches TRBD2 (5 bases). Germline CDR1 reads MDHEN; CDR2 reads SYDVKM. The germline V and J ends were trimmed by 6 bases and 2 bases, with 11 bases remaining between them. This CDR3 is built from 15 residues. CDR3: CASSSAGAGANVLTF. In DNA form, the CDR3 reads TGTGCCAGCAGCTCCGCCGGGGCTGGGGCCAACGTCCTGACTTTC.